This TCR beta chain appears in the sequencing data of a study of PD-1 blockade in classical Hodgkin lymphoma (dated by TCRdb to about 2020). A note on the overall study: Nivolumab dosing was 3 mg/kg intravenously every 2 weeks, continuing until either disease progression or unacceptable toxicity. The study used TCR beta sequencing and CyTOF to define a peripheral blood immune signature of response to PD-1 blockade in classical Hodgkin lymphoma. The research as a whole found: Baseline TCR diversity was reported to be lower in newly diagnosed patients than in healthy donors and to be lower still in relapsed/refractory patients. Among trial patients, those achieving complete response had baseline diversity similar to that of newly diagnosed patients, while diversity was significantly lower in partial responders and progressors. Lower diversity was seen in patients whose nivolumab began less than 1 year after ASCT, and these patients were left out of later analyses so that immune reconstitution would not confound the results. The study covered only a single clinical trial cohort, and the causes of the repertoire differences, possibly disease activity or prior therapy, were still not defined. A significant rise by C4D1 was seen in CD4+ but not CD8+ TCR diversity (p=0.0027 vs p=0.16), with the rise being most apparent in complete responders (p=0.02).

Looking up the germline V gene (reference sequence) yields CDR1 SEHNR and CDR2 FQNEAQ. The CDR3, cysteine through phenylalanine, is 12 amino acids long. CDR3 DNA is the only sequence kept; it has 36 bases, read in frame from the first base. The junction shows trimming of 6 bases on V and 8 bases on J, plus 13 bases between the germline ends. The sample's time point, from its label and the paper: cycle 2 day 1 (C2D1) of nivolumab. Every trial patient had relapsed following autologous stem cell transplantation, and prior brentuximab vedotin exposure was what differed among cohorts A, B and C. The trial cohort comprised around 60 patients with relapsed/refractory classical Hodgkin lymphoma whose best overall responses were complete response, partial response or progressive disease. Single-agent nivolumab was administered to trial patients in the multi-cohort phase II CheckMate 205 trial. Best overall response was determined by an independent review committee according to the 2007 International Working Group response criteria. Trial PBMCs were collected just before the start of nivolumab (C1D1) and during therapy at cycle 2 day 1 and cycle 4 day 1. Peripheral blood was collected in 8 mL Vacutainer Cell Preparation Tubes, from which PBMCs were isolated by centrifugation and then cryopreserved.

This clone was seen just once. Its target antigen remains unknown. There are no base qualities to consult, and no much larger clone falls within one base. The Qiagen DNeasy kit was used to extract genomic DNA from unsorted PBMCs and from the negatively selected CD4+ and CD8+ fractions. TCR beta CDR3 regions were amplified by immunoSEQ multiplex PCR using primers annealing to V and J segments. A synthetic immune receptor repertoire was used to minimize amplification bias, and any remaining bias was removed computationally after sequencing. On the authors' methods: Custom Python scripts were used to quantify repertoire diversity as the Shannon entropy index. Unsorted, CD4+ and CD8+ repertoires were examined separately, except in combined analyses, for which CD4+ and CD8+ sequences were merged in silico. Clonal expansion was defined as at least a 2-fold frequency increase after treatment relative to C1D1, with a pseudocount of 0.5 for undetected baseline clones. Clones with 0 or 1 copy at C1D1 were classified as singleton clones, and clones with 2 or more copies were classified as non-singleton clones. Clones expanded in unsorted samples were assigned a CD4+, CD8+ or unknown annotation through matching of protein sequences in sorted samples from the same patient. Wilcoxon tests were applied to paired samples to test diversity changes from C1D1 to C4D1. What TCRdb holds here is the immuneACCESS table cut down to in-frame rearrangements. Part of the clones is not present; checked against another copy, under half of the missing clones reflect an unresolved V gene, and the others are unexplained. V, J and clone size derive from that table, while D and trimming were established from the DNA sequence. The sample has roughly 38,000 clones on record, about 88% of them singletons. The ten top clones hold more than 5.5% of the sample.

The TCR originated in a human donor with classical Hodgkin lymphoma. Sample: peripheral blood mononuclear cells (PBMCs), taken before the second cycle of nivolumab. The V and J segments used are TRBV7-9 and TRBJ1-1, with no reliable assignment of the D segment. The DNA sequence follows: TGTGCCAGCAGGTGGGCCGCGGGGGAAGCTTTCTTT. Its product reads: CASRWAAGEAFF. The CDR3, completed at both ends by the reference TRBV7-9 and TRBJ1-1 genes, gives the full variable domain DTGVSQNPRHKITKRGQNVTFRCDPISEHNRLYWYRQTLGQGPEFLTYFQNEAQLEKSRLLSDRFSAERPKGSFSTLEIQRTEQGDSAMYLCASRWAAGEAFFGQGTRLTVV.